The 26 T cell receptor beta chains in this list originate from one sample, sequenced in a study of Ad26.COV2.S vaccination and SARS-CoV-2 variants. The repertoire was sequenced with immunoSEQ multiplex PCR; TCRdb's copy has only in-frame clones and lacks some. The sample includes about 180,000 clones, approximately 90% of them seen just once. The sequencing used peripheral blood, collected after recovery from COVID-19. The origin of the receptors is a human donor who had recovered from COVID-19.

J is TRBJ2-1 and V is TRBV15; D is ambiguous. Germline V gene sequence: CDR1 LNHNV, CDR2 YYDKDF (reference sequence). V was pared by 0 bases and J by 5 bases, with 11 bases between. The length of the CDR3 is 15 residues. The CDR3 nucleotides are TGTGCCACCAGCAGAGACGGATACGGTGACAATGAGCAGTTCTTC. Translated, it gives CATSRDGYGDNEQFF.

V and J are TRBV12-3 or TRBV12-4 and TRBJ2-1; tentative D call: TRBD2 (5 bases). The CDR3 spans 12 residues. Trimming took off 4 bases at V and 4 bases at J, with 5 bases between the two ends. CDR3 in DNA: TGTGCCAGCAGTTGGACTTACAATGAGCAGTTCTTC. Protein product: CASSWTYNEQFF.

The chain's CDR3 is CAISESEKGLNTEAFF. CDR3 in DNA: TGTGCCATCAGTGAGTCGGAGAAGGGCCTGAACACTGAAGCTTTCTTT. The genes are TRBV10-3 and TRBJ1-1; D is ambiguous. This CDR3 has 16 residues. The V end lost 0 bases, the J end lost 0 bases, and 11 bases lay between the germline ends. In germline, CDR1 is ENHRY, CDR2 SYGVKD.

The genes are TRBV5-5 and TRBJ2-1, with 11 bases identical to TRBD2. V dropped 3 bases and J dropped 10; count of bases not matched to a gene: 9. The CDR3 extends over 15 amino acids. CDR1 and CDR2 (germline): SGHKS, YYEKEE (reference sequence). The chain's CDR3 is CASSYLAGGPGEQFF. The CDR3 nucleotides read TGTGCCAGCAGCTATCTAGCGGGGGGACCCGGGGAGCAGTTCTTC.

This clone has only one observation. This chain's CDR3 is CASSRGLRAGANVLTF. CDR3 sequence (DNA): TGTGCCAGTTCCAGGGGTTTGCGAGCTGGGGCCAACGTCCTGACTTTC. The chain uses TRBV19 and TRBJ2-6; D is perhaps TRBD1 (6 bases). The CDR3 loop spans 16 amino acids. V was pared by 8 bases and J by 2 bases, with 16 bases between. Germline V gene data show CDR1 as LNHDA and CDR2 as SQIVND (reference sequence).

The chain couples TRBV7-9 to TRBJ2-3; 8 nucleotides align to TRBD1. The CDR3 length is 14 residues. Trimming took 4 bases from V and 4 from J; bases not matched to a gene: 4. Looked up from germline, CDR1 is SEHNR and CDR2 is FQNEAQ (reference sequence). CDR3 amino acids: CASSSDREPDTQYF. The CDR3 bases are TGTGCCAGCAGCTCGGACAGGGAGCCAGATACGCAGTATTTT.

This chain joins TRBV11-2 and TRBJ2-1; TRBD1 agrees at 7 bases. Germline values: CDR1 SGHAT, CDR2 FQNNGV. There are 13 residues in the CDR3. J gave up 6 bases and V 5 bases, and 4 bases lay outside the gene matches. The CDR3 here is CASSADRPNEQFF. CDR3 DNA sequence: TGTGCCAGCAGCGCGGACAGGCCCAATGAGCAGTTCTTC. The variable domain in full, completed from reference TRBV11-2 and TRBJ2-1, reads EAGVAQSPRYKIIEKRQSVAFWCNPISGHATLYWYQQILGQGPKLLIQFQNNGVVDDSQLPKDRFSAERLKGVDSTLKIQPAKLEDSAVYLCASSADRPNEQFFGPGTRLTVL.

The V and J genes are TRBV5-5 and TRBJ1-6; 10 nucleotides align to TRBD1. The CDR3 covers 15 residues. The J segment lost 5 bases and the V segment lost 5 bases, leaving 4 bases of the junction unmatched. Germline assignment: CDR1 SGHKS and CDR2 YYEKEE (reference sequence). The CDR3 bases are TGTGCCAGCAGTTTCGGGACAGGGGATAATTCACCCCTCCACTTT. It is translated as CASSFGTGDNSPLHF.

This clone was observed a few times. The chain employs TRBV9 and TRBJ1-5, with D unclear. Deletions cut 3 bases from V and 5 bases from J, with 24 bases between. The CDR3 spans 18 residues. Germline loops: CDR1 SGDLS, CDR2 YYNGEE. CDR3 residues: CASSAILTRIIVYQPQHF. In DNA form, the CDR3 reads TGTGCCAGCAGCGCTATTCTGACCCGTATCATTGTTTATCAGCCCCAGCATTTT.

This chain joins TRBV5-6 and TRBJ1-4, with D hard to call. The CDR3 consists of 17 residues. Germline V gene lookup returns CDR1 SGHDT and CDR2 YYEEEE. With 1 base removed from V and 8 bases from J, the gap between germline ends came to 21 bases. This CDR3 is CASSLRHGSVGGEKLFF. CDR3 nucleotides: TGTGCCAGCAGCTTGCGTCACGGATCAGTCGGTGGGGAAAAACTGTTTTTT. The full variable domain, rest sourced from reference TRBV5-6 and TRBJ1-4, is DAGVTQSPTHLIKTRGQQVTLRCSPKSGHDTVSWYQQALGQGPQFIFQYYEEEERQRGNFPDRFSGHQFPNYSSELNVNALLLGDSALYLCASSLRHGSVGGEKLFFGSGTQLSVL.

V and J are TRBV11-2 and TRBJ1-1; TRBD1 is a possible D gene (6 bases). Trimming took off 2 bases at V and 10 bases at J, with 17 bases between the two ends. The CDR3 loop spans 14 amino acids. Germline lookup yields CDR1 SGHAT and CDR2 FQNNGV. The CDR3 spells CASSLWQFPGVAFF. The CDR3, as DNA: TGTGCCAGCAGCTTATGGCAGTTTCCAGGGGTAGCTTTCTTT.

This clone has a handful of counts. The chain recombines TRBV2 with TRBJ2-6; D gene unclear. Trimming removed 6 bases from V and 2 bases from J, with 11 bases in between. CDR3 length equals 15 residues. CDR1 is SNHLY and CDR2 is FYNNEI in the germline V gene. The CDR3 is CASRSPFPGANVLTF. The CDR3 DNA reads as TGTGCCAGCAGGAGCCCTTTTCCTGGGGCCAACGTCCTGACTTTC.

The DNA of the CDR3 is TGTGCCAGCAGCTTGCTTCCAGTCACTGAAGCTTTCTTT. Its protein is CASSLLPVTEAFF. V and J are TRBV5-8 and TRBJ1-1, with no clear D. Trimming took 1 base from V and 4 from J, leaving 8 bases between them. Germline CDR1 is SGHTS and CDR2 is YDEGEE. The CDR3 is 13 amino acids.

V usage is TRBV5-1 and J usage is TRBJ2-7; possibly TRBD1 for D (7 bases). This CDR3 region has 15 residues. CDR1 and CDR2 (germline): SGHRS, YFSETQ. V lost 0 bases and J 3 bases, leaving 13 bases between the germline ends. CDR3 coding DNA: TGCGCCAGCAGCTTGGACAGCAGGGGGGTCTACGAGCAGTACTTC. Translating gives CASSLDSRGVYEQYF.

The CDR3 nucleotides read TGTGCCAGCAGTCCGGACTTTTTGAGCTCCTACAATGAGCAGTTCTTC. It codes for CASSPDFLSSYNEQFF. The genes are TRBV27 and TRBJ2-1; a weak D match, TRBD2 (5 bases). The germline V gene has CDR1 MNHEY and CDR2 SMNVEV (reference sequence). This CDR3 region has 16 residues. V was pared by 5 bases and J by 0 bases, with 14 bases between.

V usage is TRBV27 and J usage is TRBJ1-5, with 11 positions matching TRBD1. CDR1 is MNHEY, CDR2 SMNVEV, per germline (reference sequence). CDR3 size: 19 residues. V dropped 7 bases and J dropped 1; count of bases not matched to a gene: 15. The chain's CDR3 is CASTQARTGGGESNQPQHF. Here the CDR3 DNA reads TGTGCCAGCACCCAAGCCCGGACAGGGGGCGGTGAGAGCAATCAGCCCCAGCATTTT.

The chain is built from TRBV13 and TRBJ2-7; 7 nucleotides align to TRBD2. Trimming took 8 bases from V and 7 from J; bases not matched to a gene: 8. Germline-derived CDR1 and CDR2 are PRHDT and FYEKMQ (reference sequence). There are 12 residues in the CDR3. In nucleotides, the CDR3 is TGTGCCAGCTCTTCCAGCGGGGCGGAGCAGTACTTC. It encodes CASSSSGAEQYF.

The CDR3 here is CASSDRAYNSPLHF. In DNA, the CDR3 is TGTGCCAGTAGTGACAGGGCCTATAATTCACCCCTCCACTTT. The J gene is TRBJ1-6, the V gene TRBV19, with 7 bases lining up with TRBD1. Germline values: CDR1 LNHDA, CDR2 SQIVND (reference sequence). V was pared by 5 bases and J by 2 bases, with 0 bases of the junction left unmatched. The CDR3 length is 14 residues.

In nucleotides, the CDR3 is TGTGCCAGCAGCTTTACAGGGGGTGAGCAGTTCTTC. This sequence encodes CASSFTGGEQFF. The genes are TRBV7-3 and TRBJ2-1; TRBD1 aligns across 8 bases. The CDR3 is 12 amino acids. Germline loops: CDR1 SGHTA, CDR2 FQGTGA. J gave up 9 bases and V 3 bases, and 1 base lay outside the gene matches.

In nucleotides, the CDR3 is TGTGCCAGCAGCCGACAGCGGGCTTATGGCTACACCTTC. This codes for CASSRQRAYGYTF. This rearrangement joins TRBV3-1 (or the pseudogene TRBV3-2) to TRBJ1-2, with D possibly matching TRBD1 (5 bases). This CDR3 is built from 13 residues. V shed 4 bases and J shed 5 bases, with 11 bases lying between them. CDR1 and CDR2 from the germline V gene are LGHDT and YNNKEL (reference sequence).

The chain carries TRBV6-1 and TRBJ2-3, with D possibly matching TRBD1 (5 bases). Germline V lookup: CDR1 MNHNS, CDR2 SASEGT. This CDR3 has 14 residues. Deletions cut 2 bases from V and 0 bases from J, with 6 bases between. CDR3 region: CASSEWGSTDTQYF. In DNA, the CDR3 is TGTGCCAGCAGTGAATGGGGCAGCACAGATACGCAGTATTTT.

J is TRBJ1-1 and V is TRBV5-1, with D maybe TRBD1 (6 bases). V lost 2 bases and J 0 bases, leaving 14 bases between the germline ends. This CDR3 comprises 16 residues. The germline V gene has CDR1 SGHRS and CDR2 YFSETQ. The CDR3: CASSFYTQGMNTEAFF. In DNA, the CDR3 is TGCGCCAGCAGCTTTTATACTCAGGGGATGAACACTGAAGCTTTCTTT.

This clone was detected once. The rearrangement links TRBV2 to TRBJ1-2; D ambiguous. The germline CDR1 and CDR2 sequences are SNHLY and FYNNEI. The CDR3 covers 12 residues. V was pared by 6 bases and J by 7 bases, with 12 bases between. CDR3: CASREDVGGYTF. The CDR3 DNA is TGTGCCAGCAGAGAGGACGTCGGTGGCTACACCTTC.

The chain couples TRBV29-1 to TRBJ1-4; D not certain. This CDR3 is 10 amino acids long. The V gene lost 7 bases and the J gene lost 8 bases, with 8 bases spanning the gap. Germline V gene data show CDR1 as SQVTM and CDR2 as ANQGSEA. CDR3 DNA sequence: TGCAGCGCCGTGAACGAAAAACTGTTTTTT. This sequence encodes CSAVNEKLFF.

J is TRBJ1-3 and V is TRBV7-9; D is ambiguous. V was clipped by 5 bases and J by 3 bases, with 8 bases between them. Germline V gene data show CDR1 as SEHNR and CDR2 as FQNEAQ (reference sequence). This CDR3 region has 13 residues. This CDR3 is CASSGLSGNTIYF. The CDR3 bases are TGTGCCAGCAGCGGACTGAGTGGAAACACCATATATTTT.

This clone was detected a few times. J is TRBJ2-3 and V is TRBV7-2; D call uncertain. In germline, CDR1 is SGHTA, CDR2 FQGNSA. This CDR3 has 14 amino acids. The V gene lost 1 base and the J gene lost 1 base, with 6 bases spanning the gap. CDR3 nucleotides: TGTGCCAGCAGCTTAGAGTGGGGCACAGATACGCAGTATTTT. Protein: CASSLEWGTDTQYF.